Listed here is a single TCR beta chain. The sample has other DNA sequences that encode this CDR3 too. Germline loops: CDR1 WNHNN, CDR2 SYGVQD (reference sequence). The CDR3 length is 13 residues. Unmatched junction bases numbered 7, after V lost 8 bases and J lost 4 bases. The sample belongs to a study of blood T cell repertoires in COVID-19. Study details: Spain, Italy and the United States supplied samples that represented acute and convalescent COVID-19. T cells, B-cell-depleted T cells, or PBMCs provided the cDNA or gDNA that served as material.

Cohort placement rested on clinical history that participants reported themselves. The repertoire was sequenced with immunoSEQ multiplex PCR; TCRdb's copy has only in-frame clones and lacks some. The data hold around 290,000 clones, with about 93% observed a single time. Sequencing was done on a sample of PBMCs or T cells enriched from blood (not recorded which). The chain joins TRBV10-1 to TRBJ1-2; 7 bases agree with TRBD1. The receptor's source is a woman in her 30s who had recovered from COVID-19. The CDR3, as DNA: TGCGCCAGCTCTGAGACAGGGTCCTATGGCTACACCTTC. As protein: CASSETGSYGYTF.